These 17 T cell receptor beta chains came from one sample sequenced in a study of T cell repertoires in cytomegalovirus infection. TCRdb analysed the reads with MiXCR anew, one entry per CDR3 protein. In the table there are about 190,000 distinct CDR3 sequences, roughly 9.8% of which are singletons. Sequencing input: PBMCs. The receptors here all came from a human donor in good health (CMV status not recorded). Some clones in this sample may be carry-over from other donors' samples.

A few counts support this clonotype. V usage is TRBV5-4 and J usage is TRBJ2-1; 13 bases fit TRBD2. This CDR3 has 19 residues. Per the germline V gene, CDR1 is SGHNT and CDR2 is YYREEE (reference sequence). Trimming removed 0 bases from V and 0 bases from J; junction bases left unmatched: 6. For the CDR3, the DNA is TGTGCCAGCAGCTTGGCGGGGACTAGCGGGGTGAGCTCCTACAATGAGCAGTTCTTC. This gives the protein CASSLAGTSGVSSYNEQFF. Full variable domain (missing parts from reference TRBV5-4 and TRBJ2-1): ETGVTQSPTHLIKTRGQQVTLRCSSQSGHNTVSWYQQALGQGPQFIFQYYREEENGRGNFPPRFSGLQFPNYSSELNVNALELDDSALYLCASSLAGTSGVSSYNEQFFGPGTRLTVL.

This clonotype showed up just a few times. CDR3 DNA: TGTGCCAGCAGCCCGGACGGAAGATCTGATACGCAGTATTTT. Its translation is CASSPDGRSDTQYF. This rearrangement joins TRBV2 to TRBJ2-3; D not certain. Germline V lookup: CDR1 SNHLY, CDR2 FYNNEI. This CDR3 comprises 14 residues. Trimming took off 6 bases at V and 6 bases at J, with 16 bases between the two ends.

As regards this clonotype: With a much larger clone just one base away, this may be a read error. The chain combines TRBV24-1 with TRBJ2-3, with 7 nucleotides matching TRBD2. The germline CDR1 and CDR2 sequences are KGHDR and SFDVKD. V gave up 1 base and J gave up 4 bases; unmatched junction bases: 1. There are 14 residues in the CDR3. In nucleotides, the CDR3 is TGTGCCACCAGTGATTTTGGGGGGGCAGATACGCAGTATTTT. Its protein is CATSDFGGADTQYF.

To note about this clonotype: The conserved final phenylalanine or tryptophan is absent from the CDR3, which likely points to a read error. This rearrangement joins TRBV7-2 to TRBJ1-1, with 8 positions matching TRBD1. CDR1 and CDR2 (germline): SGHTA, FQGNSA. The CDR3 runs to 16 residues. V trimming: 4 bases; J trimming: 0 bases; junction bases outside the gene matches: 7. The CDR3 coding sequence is TGTGCCAGCAGCTCGCAGGGGGCGACGCTGAACACTGAAGCTTTCCTT. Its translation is CASSSQGATLNTEAFL.

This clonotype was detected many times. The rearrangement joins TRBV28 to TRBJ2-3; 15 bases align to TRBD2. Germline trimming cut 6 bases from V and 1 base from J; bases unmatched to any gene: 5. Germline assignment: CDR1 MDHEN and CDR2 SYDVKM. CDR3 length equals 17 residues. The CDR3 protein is CASRGTSGRWRTDTQYF. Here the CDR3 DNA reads TGTGCCAGCAGGGGGACTAGCGGGAGGTGGCGCACAGATACGCAGTATTTT.

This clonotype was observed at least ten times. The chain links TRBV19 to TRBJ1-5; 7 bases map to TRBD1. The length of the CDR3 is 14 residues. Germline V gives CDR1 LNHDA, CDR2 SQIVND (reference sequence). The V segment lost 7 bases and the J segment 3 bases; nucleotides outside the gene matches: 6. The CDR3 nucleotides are TGTGCCAGTACCTACGGGACAGTCAATCAGCCCCAGCATTTT. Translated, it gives CASTYGTVNQPQHF.

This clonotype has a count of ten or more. DNA for the CDR3: TGTGCCAGCAGCCAGGTCGGGGCCACCCTACTCTATGGCTACACCTTC. Encoded protein: CASSQVGATLLYGYTF. V is TRBV7-2 and J is TRBJ1-2; TRBD1 is a possible D gene (5 bases). This CDR3 has 16 residues. The V gene lost 5 bases and the J gene lost 4 bases, with 20 bases spanning the gap. The germline gives CDR1 SGHTA, CDR2 FQGNSA.

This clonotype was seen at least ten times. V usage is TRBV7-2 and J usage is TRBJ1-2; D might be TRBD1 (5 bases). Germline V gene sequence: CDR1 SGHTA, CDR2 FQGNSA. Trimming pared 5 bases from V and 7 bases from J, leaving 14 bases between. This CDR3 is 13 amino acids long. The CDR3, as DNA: TGTGCCAGCAGCCGAGGGGTTGGTGCTGGCTACACCTTC. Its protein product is CASSRGVGAGYTF.

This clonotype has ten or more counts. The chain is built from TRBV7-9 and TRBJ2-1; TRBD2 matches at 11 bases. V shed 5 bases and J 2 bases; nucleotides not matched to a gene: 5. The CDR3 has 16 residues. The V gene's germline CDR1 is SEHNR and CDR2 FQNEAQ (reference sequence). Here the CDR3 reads CASSKPGLAAYNEQFF. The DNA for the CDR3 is TGTGCCAGCAGCAAACCGGGACTAGCGGCCTACAATGAGCAGTTCTTC.

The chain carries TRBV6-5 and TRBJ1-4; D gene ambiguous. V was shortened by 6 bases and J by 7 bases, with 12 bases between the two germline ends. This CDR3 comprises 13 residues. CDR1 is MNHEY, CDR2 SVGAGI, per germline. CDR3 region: CASRPPGLEKLFF. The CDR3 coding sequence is TGTGCCAGCAGACCCCCGGGTCTTGAAAAACTGTTTTTT.

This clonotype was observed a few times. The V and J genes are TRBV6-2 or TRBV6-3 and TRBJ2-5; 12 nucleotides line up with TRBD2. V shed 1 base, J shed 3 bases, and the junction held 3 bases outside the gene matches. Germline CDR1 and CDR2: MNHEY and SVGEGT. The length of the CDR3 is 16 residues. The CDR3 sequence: CASSYWASGGEETQYF. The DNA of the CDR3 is TGTGCCAGCAGTTACTGGGCTAGCGGGGGGGAAGAGACCCAGTACTTC.

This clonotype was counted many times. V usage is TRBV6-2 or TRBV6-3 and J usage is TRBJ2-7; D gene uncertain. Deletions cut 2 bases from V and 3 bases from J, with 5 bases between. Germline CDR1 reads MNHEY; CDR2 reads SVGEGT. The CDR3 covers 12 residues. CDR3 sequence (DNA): TGTGCCAGCAGTTACGAAGACTACGAGCAGTACTTC. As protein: CASSYEDYEQYF.

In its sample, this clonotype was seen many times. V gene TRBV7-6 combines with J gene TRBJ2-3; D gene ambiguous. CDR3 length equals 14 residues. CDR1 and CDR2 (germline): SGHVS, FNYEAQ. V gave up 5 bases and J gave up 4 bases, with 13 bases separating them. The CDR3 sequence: CASSAGVPPDTQYF. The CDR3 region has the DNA TGTGCCAGCAGCGCTGGAGTCCCCCCAGATACGCAGTATTTT.

CDR3: CASRGEYTEAFF. Written as DNA, the CDR3 is TGTGCCAGCAGGGGGGAGTACACTGAAGCTTTCTTT. The genes are TRBV28 and TRBJ1-1; maybe TRBD1 (5 bases). V was pared by 6 bases and J by 3 bases, with 8 bases between. The CDR3 is 12 residues long. The germline CDR1 and CDR2 sequences are MDHEN and SYDVKM.

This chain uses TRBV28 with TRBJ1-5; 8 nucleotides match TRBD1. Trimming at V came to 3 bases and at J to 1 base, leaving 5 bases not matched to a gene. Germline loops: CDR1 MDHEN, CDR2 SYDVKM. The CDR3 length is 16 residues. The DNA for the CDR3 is TGTGCCAGCAGTTTTCCAGGGGGCAAAAGCAATCAGCCCCAGCATTTT. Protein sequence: CASSFPGGKSNQPQHF.

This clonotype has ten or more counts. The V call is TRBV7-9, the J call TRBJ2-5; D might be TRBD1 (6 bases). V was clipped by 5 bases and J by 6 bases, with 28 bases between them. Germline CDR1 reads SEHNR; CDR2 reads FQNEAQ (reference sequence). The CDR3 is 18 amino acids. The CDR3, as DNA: TGTGCCAGCAGCAGTATTTCCTTTTGGACAGATGATCTGAAGACCCAGTACTTC. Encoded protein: CASSSISFWTDDLKTQYF.

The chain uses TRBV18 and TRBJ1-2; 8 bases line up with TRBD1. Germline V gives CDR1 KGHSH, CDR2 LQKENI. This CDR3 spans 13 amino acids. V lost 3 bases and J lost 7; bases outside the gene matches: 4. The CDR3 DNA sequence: TGTGCCAGCTCACCGGACAGGGCCCTTGGCTACACCTTC. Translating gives CASSPDRALGYTF.